This entry lists 32 T cell receptor beta chains sequenced from one sample in a study of cytomegalovirus exposure and HLA in healthy donors. Sequencing was performed with immunoSEQ multiplex PCR; in TCRdb, only in-frame clones are kept and a portion is missing. The data show 250,000 to 400,000 clones, approximately 91% seen once. The sample consisted of PBMCs. These receptors all come from a man younger than 40 in good health and CMV-seronegative.

This chain links TRBV5-1 with TRBJ1-2, with D possibly matching TRBD1 (6 bases). Per the germline V gene, CDR1 is SGHRS and CDR2 is YFSETQ. Trimming took off 4 bases at V and 3 bases at J, with 16 bases between the two ends. The CDR3 consists of 15 residues. This CDR3 reads CASSIAGELDYGYTF. In nucleotides, the CDR3 is TGCGCCAGCAGCATAGCAGGGGAATTGGACTATGGCTACACCTTC.

The genes are TRBV7-9 and TRBJ1-5, with a weak D call TRBD1 (6 bases). Germline V gene sequence: CDR1 SEHNR, CDR2 FQNEAQ (reference sequence). The CDR3 spans 15 residues. Trimming shortened V by 1 base and J by 4 bases, and 11 bases separated the two germline ends. The CDR3 spells CASSLGDKPNQPQHF. The DNA for the CDR3 is TGTGCCAGCAGCTTAGGGGACAAACCGAATCAGCCCCAGCATTTT.

The rearrangement joins TRBV5-5 to TRBJ2-5; D remains unclear. The length of the CDR3 is 14 residues. Germline lookup yields CDR1 SGHKS and CDR2 YYEKEE (reference sequence). V was trimmed by 0 bases and J by 0 bases, leaving 6 bases between them. The CDR3 sequence: CASSLDSDQETQYF. CDR3 sequence (DNA): TGTGCCAGCAGCTTGGATTCAGACCAAGAGACCCAGTACTTC.

The gene calls are TRBV29-1 and TRBJ2-1; 10 bases match TRBD1. The CDR3 length is 13 residues. Germline V gene sequence: CDR1 SQVTM, CDR2 ANQGSEA. The ends lost 5 bases at V and 9 bases at J; junction bases unmatched: 7. The CDR3 loop reads CSVPPGQGTEQFF. The CDR3 DNA reads as TGCAGCGTTCCCCCGGGACAGGGGACTGAGCAGTTCTTC.

The chain combines TRBV11-2 with TRBJ2-7; weak D call: TRBD1 (6 bases). Germline loops: CDR1 SGHAT, CDR2 FQNNGV. The CDR3 is made up of 15 amino acids. V was trimmed by 1 base and J by 4 bases, leaving 14 bases between them. The CDR3 region is CASSLAAMGAYEQYF. The CDR3 region has the DNA TGTGCCAGCAGCTTAGCGGCGATGGGGGCTTACGAGCAGTACTTC.

The chain employs TRBV6-5 and TRBJ2-7; TRBD2 matches at 12 bases. The length of the CDR3 is 16 residues. The germline V gene has CDR1 MNHEY and CDR2 SVGAGI. V lost 4 bases and J lost 2; bases outside the gene matches: 6. CDR3 in amino acids: CASSWTSGALTYEQYF. The DNA of the CDR3 is TGTGCCAGCAGTTGGACTAGCGGGGCCCTAACCTACGAGCAGTACTTC.

The chain combines TRBV5-1 with TRBJ2-7, with 10 bases that match TRBD2. The CDR3 totals 16 residues. V dropped 4 bases and J dropped 3; count of bases not matched to a gene: 10. Germline lookup yields CDR1 SGHRS and CDR2 YFSETQ. The DNA of the CDR3 is TGCGCCAGCAGCCTGGCCCCACTAGCGGGGAGCTACGAGCAGTACTTC. It specifies CASSLAPLAGSYEQYF.

The chain combines TRBV7-2 with TRBJ2-1; D may be TRBD2 (5 bases). In germline, CDR1 is SGHTA, CDR2 FQGNSA. The CDR3 runs 13 residues. The germline V and J ends were trimmed by 3 bases and 2 bases, with 5 bases remaining between them. CDR3 in DNA: TGTGCCAGCAGCTTCGGGGCCTACAATGAGCAGTTCTTC. Protein: CASSFGAYNEQFF.

The chain combines TRBV25-1 with TRBJ1-5; D is possibly TRBD1 (6 bases). The germline V and J ends were trimmed by 6 bases and 4 bases, with 7 bases remaining between them. Germline-derived CDR1 and CDR2 are MGHDK and SYGVNS. The CDR3 is 12 residues long. Here the CDR3 DNA reads TGTGCCAGCAGGCAGGGGAATCAGCCCCAGCATTTT. Translated, it gives CASRQGNQPQHF.

The V and J genes are TRBV27 and TRBJ2-7; D not resolved. The CDR3 sequence is 11 residues long. Trimming took 4 bases from V and 3 from J, leaving 4 bases between them. The germline V gene encodes CDR1 MNHEY and CDR2 SMNVEV (reference sequence). CDR3 coding DNA: TGTGCCAGCAGTTCAAACTACGAGCAGTACTTC. Its protein is CASSSNYEQYF.

The chain carries TRBV25-1 and TRBJ1-2; a possible D gene is TRBD1 (6 bases). The V end lost 4 bases, the J end lost 5 bases, and 8 bases lay between the germline ends. Germline CDR1 MGHDK, CDR2 SYGVNS. This CDR3 spans 12 amino acids. CDR3 DNA sequence: TGTGCCAGCAGTGTAACAGGGTATGGCTACACCTTC. It is translated as CASSVTGYGYTF.

The chain carries TRBV25-1 and TRBJ1-5; 9 bases fit TRBD1. Germline trimming cut 5 bases from V and 4 bases from J; bases unmatched to any gene: 3. The germline V gene encodes CDR1 MGHDK and CDR2 SYGVNS. This CDR3 spans 14 amino acids. The CDR3 DNA reads TGTGCCAGCAGTTCCGGGACAGGGAATCAGCCCCAGCATTTT. This codes for CASSSGTGNQPQHF.

J is TRBJ2-3 and V is TRBV5-6; 8 bases map to TRBD1. Germline CDR1 reads SGHDT; CDR2 reads YYEEEE. The J segment lost 0 bases and the V segment lost 3 bases, leaving 6 bases of the junction unmatched. The length of the CDR3 is 16 residues. The CDR3 DNA reads as TGTGCCAGCAGCTACGGGACAGGCCTTAGCACAGATACGCAGTATTTT. It translates to CASSYGTGLSTDTQYF.

The chain links TRBV7-2 to TRBJ2-3; 9 bases line up with TRBD1. Germline V lookup: CDR1 SGHTA, CDR2 FQGNSA. The CDR3 extends over 14 amino acids. Unmatched junction bases numbered 7, after V lost 5 bases and J lost 7 bases. CDR3 residues: CASSRGQGKYTQYF. CDR3 DNA sequence: TGTGCCAGCAGCCGCGGACAGGGGAAGTATACGCAGTATTTT.

This rearrangement joins TRBV18 to TRBJ2-2, with 11 positions matching TRBD2. The CDR3 totals 15 residues. In germline, CDR1 is KGHSH, CDR2 LQKENI. V shed 4 bases, J shed 4 bases, and the junction held 2 bases outside the gene matches. DNA of the CDR3: TGTGCCAGCTCACAGGGACTAGCGGCCACCGGGGAGCTGTTTTTT. Its protein product is CASSQGLAATGELFF.

Only one count was recorded for this clone. This sequence joins TRBV9 and TRBJ1-2, with D perhaps TRBD1 (5 bases). Germline V gene sequence: CDR1 SGDLS, CDR2 YYNGEE. The CDR3 is made up of 19 amino acids. Trimming stripped 3 bases from V and 0 bases from J, with 24 bases between. CDR3 sequence: CASSGSRGSSILANYGYTF. The DNA of the CDR3 is TGTGCCAGCAGCGGATCAAGGGGTTCCTCTATCTTAGCTAACTATGGCTACACCTTC.

In regard to this clone: At one end, the junction sequence differs from germline, possibly due to a read error. CDR3 coding DNA: TGTGCCAGCAGTAGACTTGTATTT. This encodes CASSRLVF. This chain links TRBV2 with TRBJ2-3; D remains unclear. CDR1 is SNHLY, CDR2 FYNNEI, per germline. This CDR3 contains 8 residues.

Of note for this clone: Other DNA sequences within the sample encode an identical CDR3. The chain has TRBV6-5 and TRBJ1-4, with D maybe TRBD1 (5 bases). The CDR3 contains 14 residues. V shed 2 bases and J shed 4 bases, with 8 bases lying between them. The V gene's germline CDR1 is MNHEY and CDR2 SVGAGI. In DNA, the CDR3 is TGTGCCAGCAGTTACCAGGGCCTTAATGAAAAACTGTTTTTT. Encoded protein: CASSYQGLNEKLFF.

V gene TRBV5-5 combines with J gene TRBJ2-7, with D tentatively TRBD2 (7 bases). Per the germline V gene, CDR1 is SGHKS and CDR2 is YYEKEE (reference sequence). The length of the CDR3 is 16 residues. With 5 bases removed from V and 0 bases from J, the gap between germline ends came to 18 bases. CDR3 coding DNA: TGTGCCAGCAGGAACCGGGGGGCAGGAATCTCCTACGAGCAGTACTTC. It is translated as CASRNRGAGISYEQYF.

The rearrangement links TRBV19 to TRBJ1-2, with a tentative D call TRBD1 (6 bases). The length of the CDR3 is 14 residues. CDR1 and CDR2 from the germline V gene are LNHDA and SQIVND (reference sequence). V lost 7 bases and J lost 4, with 16 bases in between. DNA of the CDR3: TGTGCCAGTATTCCCCGGGGGGGCGGCTATGGCTACACCTTC. Protein: CASIPRGGGYGYTF.

The V gene is TRBV19, the J gene TRBJ1-5, with D possibly matching TRBD1 (5 bases). Germline loops: CDR1 LNHDA, CDR2 SQIVND (reference sequence). The CDR3 length is 15 residues. Trimming took off 10 bases at V and 2 bases at J, with 18 bases between the two ends. The CDR3 DNA follows: TGTGCCACCGAGATCGGACATAATCGCAATCAGCCCCAGCATTTT. Protein product: CATEIGHNRNQPQHF.

The CDR3 DNA reads TGTGCCACCCGACAACAGGGGGAGGCTGAAGCTTTCTTT. This translates into CATRQQGEAEAFF. V and J are TRBV15 and TRBJ1-1, with 8 nucleotides matching TRBD1. Germline trimming cut 8 bases from V and 6 bases from J; bases unmatched to any gene: 8. Germline V lookup: CDR1 LNHNV, CDR2 YYDKDF (reference sequence). This CDR3 region has 13 residues.

The chain couples TRBV5-1 to TRBJ2-7; possible D gene TRBD1, 6 bases. The CDR3 spans 15 residues. V was cut by 3 bases and J by 3 bases, with 16 bases left in between. CDR1 and CDR2 (germline): SGHRS, YFSETQ. This CDR3 is CASSYGQSPGYEQYF. The CDR3 DNA reads as TGCGCCAGCAGCTATGGACAGTCCCCGGGCTACGAGCAGTACTTC.

The gene calls are TRBV5-6 and TRBJ2-3; TRBD1 aligns across 7 bases. This CDR3 spans 15 amino acids. From germline, CDR1 is SGHDT and CDR2 YYEEEE. V trimming: 1 base; J trimming: 2 bases; junction bases outside the gene matches: 4. CDR3 sequence: CASSLYRGATDTQYF. CDR3 coding DNA: TGTGCCAGCAGCTTGTACAGGGGCGCCACAGATACGCAGTATTTT.

The chain links TRBV6-1 to TRBJ1-2; 8 nucleotides agree with TRBD1. The V gene end was trimmed by 3 bases and the J gene end by 5 bases; junction bases not matched to a gene: 8. The CDR3 spans 15 residues. CDR1 MNHNS and CDR2 SASEGT come from the germline V gene. In nucleotides, the CDR3 is TGTGCCAGCAGTGACCGGACAGGGTGGTTTTATGGCTACACCTTC. It is translated as CASSDRTGWFYGYTF.

The genes are TRBV19 and TRBJ2-7; D gene ambiguous. Germline loops: CDR1 LNHDA, CDR2 SQIVND (reference sequence). CDR3 length: 13 amino acids. Trimming shortened V by 3 bases and J by 5 bases, and 11 bases separated the two germline ends. The CDR3 sequence: CASSIGLLDEQYF. The CDR3 region has the DNA TGTGCCAGTAGTATTGGGCTGCTGGACGAGCAGTACTTC.

This chain connects TRBV5-4 to TRBJ2-2; possible D gene TRBD2, 5 bases. CDR1 and CDR2 (germline): SGHNT, YYREEE (reference sequence). The CDR3 spans 15 residues. Trimming pared 4 bases from V and 3 bases from J, leaving 13 bases between. CDR3 residues: CASSRGRLDTGELFF. The CDR3 region has the DNA TGTGCCAGCAGCCGAGGGCGGTTGGACACCGGGGAGCTGTTTTTT.

The rearrangement uses TRBV6-1 and TRBJ1-2; D may be TRBD1 (5 bases). Germline V gene data show CDR1 as MNHNS and CDR2 as SASEGT. V was clipped by 4 bases and J by 0 bases, with 12 bases between them. This CDR3 contains 15 residues. The chain's CDR3 is CASSVQGSANYGYTF. In DNA form, the CDR3 reads TGTGCCAGCAGTGTGCAGGGATCAGCTAACTATGGCTACACCTTC.

The chain uses TRBV5-8 and TRBJ1-6, with 7 bases identical to TRBD1. V was pared by 4 bases and J by 4 bases, with 8 bases of the junction left unmatched. Germline V gene sequence: CDR1 SGHTS, CDR2 YDEGEE. The CDR3 spans 16 residues. The CDR3, as DNA: TGTGCCAGCAGCCGCCCGGGACAGAGTTATAATTCACCCCTCCACTTT. It yields the protein CASSRPGQSYNSPLHF.

The chain combines TRBV7-9 with TRBJ2-7, with D perhaps matching TRBD1 (5 bases). The V gene's germline CDR1 is SEHNR and CDR2 FQNEAQ (reference sequence). Trimming left V 5 bases short and J 4 bases short, with 9 bases between. The CDR3 spans 12 residues. The CDR3 coding sequence is TGTGCCAGCAGCCAAAAGGGGTACGAGCAGTACTTC. Amino acid sequence: CASSQKGYEQYF.

In the case of this clone: The identical CDR3 is also encoded by other nucleotide sequences in the sample. The genes are TRBV5-1 and TRBJ2-7, with 8 bases that match TRBD1. With V trimmed by 1 base and J by 2 bases, 2 bases remained unmatched. Germline V gene lookup returns CDR1 SGHRS and CDR2 YFSETQ. This CDR3 spans 14 amino acids. DNA of the CDR3: TGCGCCAGCAGCTTGACAGGGGGTACCTACGAGCAGTACTTC. Its protein product is CASSLTGGTYEQYF.

The gene calls are TRBV7-2 and TRBJ2-7; D might be TRBD2 (5 bases). The CDR3 is made up of 13 amino acids. Germline V gives CDR1 SGHTA, CDR2 FQGNSA. The V end lost 2 bases, the J end lost 11 bases, and 16 bases lay between the germline ends. DNA of the CDR3: TGTGCCAGCAGCTTAACTAACAGCGGAAGAGAGTACTTC. Its protein is CASSLTNSGREYF.